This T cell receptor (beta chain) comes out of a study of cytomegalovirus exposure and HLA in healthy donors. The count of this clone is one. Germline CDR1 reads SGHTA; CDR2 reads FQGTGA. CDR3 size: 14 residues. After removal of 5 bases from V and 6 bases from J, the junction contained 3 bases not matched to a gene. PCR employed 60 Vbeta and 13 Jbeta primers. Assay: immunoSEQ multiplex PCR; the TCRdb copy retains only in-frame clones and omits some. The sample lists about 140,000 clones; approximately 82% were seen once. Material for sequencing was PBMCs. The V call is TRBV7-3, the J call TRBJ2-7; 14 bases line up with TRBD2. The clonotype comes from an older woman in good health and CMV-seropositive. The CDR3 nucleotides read TGTGCCAGCAGCCCCGGGACTAGCGGGAGCGAGCAGTACTTC. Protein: CASSPGTSGSEQYF.